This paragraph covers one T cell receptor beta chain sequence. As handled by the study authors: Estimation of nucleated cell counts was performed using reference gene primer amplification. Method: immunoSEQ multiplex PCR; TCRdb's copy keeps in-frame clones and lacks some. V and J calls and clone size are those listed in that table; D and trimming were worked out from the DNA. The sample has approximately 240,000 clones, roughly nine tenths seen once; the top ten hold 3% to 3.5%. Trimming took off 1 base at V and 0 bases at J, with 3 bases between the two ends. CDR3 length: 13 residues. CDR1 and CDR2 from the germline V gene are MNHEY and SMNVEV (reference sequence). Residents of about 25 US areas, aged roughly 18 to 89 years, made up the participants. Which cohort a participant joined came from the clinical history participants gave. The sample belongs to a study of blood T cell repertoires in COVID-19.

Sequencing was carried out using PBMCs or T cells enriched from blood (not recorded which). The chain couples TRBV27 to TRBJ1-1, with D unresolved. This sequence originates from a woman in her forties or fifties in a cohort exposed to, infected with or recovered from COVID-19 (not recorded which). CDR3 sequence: CASSLYMNTEAFF. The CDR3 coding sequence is TGTGCCAGCAGTTTATACATGAACACTGAAGCTTTCTTT.